This T cell receptor beta chain is from a study of CD8 T cells in Susac syndrome. Germline-derived CDR1 and CDR2 are MGHRA and YSYEKL. J lost 2 bases, V lost 0 bases, and 5 bases had no gene match. This CDR3 region has 16 residues. Reverse transcription of 0.5 to 1 ug RNA was performed with random hexamers. TCRdb fed the immunoSEQ multiplex PCR reads into MiXCR, producing one record per CDR3 protein. The sample yields about 120,000 distinct CDR3 sequences, about 94% seen once. Sequencing used CD8+ T cells from PBMCs. The J gene is TRBJ2-7, the V gene TRBV4-1, with 9 positions matching TRBD1. The receptor was derived from a human donor with Susac syndrome. CDR3 in amino acids: CASSQDPRDRAYEQYF. The CDR3 nucleotides read TGCGCCAGCAGCCAAGATCCGCGGGACAGGGCCTACGAGCAGTACTTC.